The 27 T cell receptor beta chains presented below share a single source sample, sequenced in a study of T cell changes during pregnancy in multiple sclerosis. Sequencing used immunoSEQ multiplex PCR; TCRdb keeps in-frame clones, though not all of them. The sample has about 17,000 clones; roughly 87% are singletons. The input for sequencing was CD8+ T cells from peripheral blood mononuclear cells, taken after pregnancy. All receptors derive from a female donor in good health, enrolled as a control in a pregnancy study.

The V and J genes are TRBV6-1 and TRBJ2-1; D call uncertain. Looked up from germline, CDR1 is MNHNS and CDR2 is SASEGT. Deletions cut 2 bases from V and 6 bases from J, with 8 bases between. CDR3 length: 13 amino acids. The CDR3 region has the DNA TGTGCCAGCAGTGAAATCTCAGGCAATGAGCAGTTCTTC. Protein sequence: CASSEISGNEQFF.

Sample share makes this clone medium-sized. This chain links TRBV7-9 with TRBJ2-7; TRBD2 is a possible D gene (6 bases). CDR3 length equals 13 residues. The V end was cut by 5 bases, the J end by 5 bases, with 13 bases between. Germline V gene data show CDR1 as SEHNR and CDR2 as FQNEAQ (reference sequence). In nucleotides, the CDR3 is TGTGCCAGCAGCACGGGACTTTACAACGAGCAGTACTTC. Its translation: CASSTGLYNEQYF.

The CDR3 bases are TGTGCCAGCAGTTCGTCGGGAAACACCGGGGAGCTGTTTTTT. It translates to CASSSSGNTGELFF. The chain joins TRBV6-5 to TRBJ2-2; D possibly corresponds to TRBD2 (5 bases). V was clipped by 4 bases and J by 2 bases, with 8 bases between them. CDR1 and CDR2 (germline): MNHEY, SVGAGI. The CDR3 covers 14 residues.

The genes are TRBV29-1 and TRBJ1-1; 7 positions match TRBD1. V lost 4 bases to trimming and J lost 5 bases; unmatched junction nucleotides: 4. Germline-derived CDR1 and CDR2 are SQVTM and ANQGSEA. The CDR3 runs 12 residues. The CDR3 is CSVGLQGTEAFF. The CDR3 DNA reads TGCAGCGTTGGGCTACAGGGGACTGAAGCTTTCTTT.

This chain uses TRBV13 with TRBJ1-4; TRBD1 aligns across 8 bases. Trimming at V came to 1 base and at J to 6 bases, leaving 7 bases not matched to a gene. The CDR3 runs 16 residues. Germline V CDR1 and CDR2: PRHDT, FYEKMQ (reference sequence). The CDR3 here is CASSLATGGWDEKLFF. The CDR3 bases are TGTGCCAGCAGCTTAGCCACAGGGGGTTGGGATGAAAAACTGTTTTTT.

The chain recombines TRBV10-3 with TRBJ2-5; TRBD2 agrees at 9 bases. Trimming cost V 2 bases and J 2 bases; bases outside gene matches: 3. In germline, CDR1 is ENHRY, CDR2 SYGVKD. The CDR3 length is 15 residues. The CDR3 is CAISEGSGGQETQYF. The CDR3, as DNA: TGTGCCATCAGTGAGGGGAGCGGGGGGCAAGAGACCCAGTACTTC.

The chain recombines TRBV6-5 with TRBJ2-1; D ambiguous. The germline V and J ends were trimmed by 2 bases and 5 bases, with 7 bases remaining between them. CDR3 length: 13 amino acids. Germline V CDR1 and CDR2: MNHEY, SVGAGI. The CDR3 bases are TGTGCCAGCAGTTACCCCCCCGACAATGAGCAGTTCTTC. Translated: CASSYPPDNEQFF.

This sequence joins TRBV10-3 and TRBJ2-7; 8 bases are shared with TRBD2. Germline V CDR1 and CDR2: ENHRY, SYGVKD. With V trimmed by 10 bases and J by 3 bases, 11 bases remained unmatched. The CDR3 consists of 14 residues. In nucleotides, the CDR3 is TGTGCCACCCTCGGGGGGGACCACAACTACGAGCAGTACTTC. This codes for CATLGGDHNYEQYF.

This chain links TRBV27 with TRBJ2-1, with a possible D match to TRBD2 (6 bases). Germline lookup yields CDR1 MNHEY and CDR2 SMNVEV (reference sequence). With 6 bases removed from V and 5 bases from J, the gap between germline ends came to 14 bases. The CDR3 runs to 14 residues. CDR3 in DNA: TGTGCCAGCAGGCGACCTGGAGGGCACAATGAGCAGTTCTTC. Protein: CASRRPGGHNEQFF.

The CDR3 region is CSVTLQGKLDYEQYF. The CDR3 DNA is TGCAGCGTTACCCTACAGGGGAAGTTGGACTACGAGCAGTACTTC. The V gene is TRBV29-1, the J gene TRBJ2-7; 7 positions match TRBD1. Germline trimming cut 5 bases from V and 3 bases from J; bases unmatched to any gene: 13. CDR1 is SQVTM, CDR2 ANQGSEA, per germline. The CDR3 totals 15 residues.

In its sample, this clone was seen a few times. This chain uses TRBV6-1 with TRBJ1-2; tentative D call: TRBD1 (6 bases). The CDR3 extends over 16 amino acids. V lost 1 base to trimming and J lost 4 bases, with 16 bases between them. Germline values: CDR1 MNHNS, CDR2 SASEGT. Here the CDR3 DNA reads TGTGCCAGCAGTGAAGTGGGGGGGCCCAATTTCTATGGCTACACCTTC. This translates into CASSEVGGPNFYGYTF.

Here the CDR3 reads CASMRVFEGLLYGYTF. CDR3 nucleotides: TGTGCCTCGATGCGGGTTTTTGAAGGGCTACTCTATGGCTACACCTTC. V gene TRBV21-1 combines with J gene TRBJ1-2. TRBV21-1 counts as a pseudogene. The CDR3 runs 16 residues.

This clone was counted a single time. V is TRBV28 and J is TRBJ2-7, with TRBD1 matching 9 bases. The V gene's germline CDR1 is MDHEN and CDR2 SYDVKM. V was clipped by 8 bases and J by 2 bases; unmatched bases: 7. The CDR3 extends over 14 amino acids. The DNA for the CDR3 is TGTGCCAGCCGGTCCGGGACAGGGCCCTACGAGCAGTACTTC. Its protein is CASRSGTGPYEQYF.

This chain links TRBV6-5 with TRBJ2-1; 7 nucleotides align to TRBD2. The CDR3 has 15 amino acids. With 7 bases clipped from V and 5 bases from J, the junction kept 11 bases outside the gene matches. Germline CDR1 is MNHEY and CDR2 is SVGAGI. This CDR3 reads CASTSVPSGNNEQFF. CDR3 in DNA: TGTGCCAGCACCTCCGTGCCTAGCGGAAACAATGAGCAGTTCTTC.

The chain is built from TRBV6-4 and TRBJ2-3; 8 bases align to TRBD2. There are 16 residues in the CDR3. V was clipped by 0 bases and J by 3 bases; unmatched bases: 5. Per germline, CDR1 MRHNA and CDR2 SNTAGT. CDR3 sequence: CASSDSSGSLTDTQYF. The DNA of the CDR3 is TGTGCCAGCAGTGACTCCAGCGGGAGCTTGACAGATACGCAGTATTTT.

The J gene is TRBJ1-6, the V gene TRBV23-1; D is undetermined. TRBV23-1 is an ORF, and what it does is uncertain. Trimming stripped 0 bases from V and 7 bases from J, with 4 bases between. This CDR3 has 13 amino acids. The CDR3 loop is CASSQSTNSPLHF. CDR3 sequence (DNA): TGCGCCAGCAGTCAATCGACAAATTCACCCCTCCACTTT.

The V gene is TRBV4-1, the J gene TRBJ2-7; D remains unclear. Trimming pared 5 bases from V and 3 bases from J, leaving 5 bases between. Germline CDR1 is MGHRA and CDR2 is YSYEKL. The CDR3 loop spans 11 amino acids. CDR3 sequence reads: CASSDNYEQYF. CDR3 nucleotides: TGCGCCAGCAGCGACAACTACGAGCAGTACTTC.

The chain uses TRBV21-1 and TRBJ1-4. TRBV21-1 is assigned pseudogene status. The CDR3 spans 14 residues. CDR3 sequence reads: CASSTPRRDEKLFF. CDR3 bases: TGTGCCAGCAGCACCCCCAGGCGGGATGAAAAACTGTTTTTT.

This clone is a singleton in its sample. The chain's CDR3 is CASSQAPGLSYEQYF. CDR3 nucleotide sequence: TGCGCCAGCAGCCAAGCGCCGGGACTATCCTACGAGCAGTACTTC. This chain uses TRBV4-1 with TRBJ2-7, with 7 bases aligning to TRBD2. Germline CDR1 and CDR2: MGHRA and YSYEKL. V lost 1 base and J lost 1; bases outside the gene matches: 4. The CDR3 is made up of 15 amino acids.

CDR3 residues: CASSVGFLRREGDETQYF. CDR3 DNA: TGTGCCAGCAGCGTAGGCTTCCTGAGGCGGGAGGGCGATGAGACCCAGTACTTC. The genes are TRBV9 and TRBJ2-5; 9 positions agree with TRBD2. J was trimmed by 5 bases and V by 0 bases; bases with no gene match: 14. Looked up from germline, CDR1 is SGDLS and CDR2 is YYNGEE. The length of the CDR3 is 18 residues.

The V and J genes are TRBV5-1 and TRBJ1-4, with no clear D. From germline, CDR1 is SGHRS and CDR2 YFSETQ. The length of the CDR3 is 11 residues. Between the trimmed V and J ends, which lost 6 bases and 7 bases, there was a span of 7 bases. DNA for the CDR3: TGCGCCAGCAAACGGGGTGAAAAACTGTTTTTT. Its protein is CASKRGEKLFF.

This CDR3 is CASSLTLDPLAGEYNEQFF. For the CDR3, the DNA is TGTGCCAGCAGCCTAACCCTCGACCCTCTAGCGGGGGAATACAATGAGCAGTTCTTC. This chain links TRBV7-9 with TRBJ2-1, with 10 bases matching TRBD2. There are 19 residues in the CDR3. Germline V gene data show CDR1 as SEHNR and CDR2 as FQNEAQ (reference sequence). Losses at the gene ends were 5 bases for V and 4 bases for J; bases not matched to a gene: 17.

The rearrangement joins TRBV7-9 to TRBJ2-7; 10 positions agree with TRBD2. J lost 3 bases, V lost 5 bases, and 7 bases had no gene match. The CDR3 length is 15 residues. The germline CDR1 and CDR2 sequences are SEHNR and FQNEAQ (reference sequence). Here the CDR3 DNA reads TGTGCCAGCAGCCCACCCGGGACTAGCGACTACGAGCAGTACTTC. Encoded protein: CASSPPGTSDYEQYF. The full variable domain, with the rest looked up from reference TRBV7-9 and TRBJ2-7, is DTGVSQNPRHKITKRGQNVTFRCDPISEHNRLYWYRQTLGQGPEFLTYFQNEAQLEKSRLLSDRFSAERPKGSFSTLEIQRTEQGDSAMYLCASSPPGTSDYEQYFGPGTRLTVT.

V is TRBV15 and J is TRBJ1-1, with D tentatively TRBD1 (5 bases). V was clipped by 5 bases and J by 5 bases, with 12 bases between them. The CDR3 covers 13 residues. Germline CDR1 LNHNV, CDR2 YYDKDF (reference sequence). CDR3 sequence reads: CATSGVGRTEAFF. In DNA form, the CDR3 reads TGTGCCACCAGCGGGGTGGGGCGGACTGAAGCTTTCTTT.

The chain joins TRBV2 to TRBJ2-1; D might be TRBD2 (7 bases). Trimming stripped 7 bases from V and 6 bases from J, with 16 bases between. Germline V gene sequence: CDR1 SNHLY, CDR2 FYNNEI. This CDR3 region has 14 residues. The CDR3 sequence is CASTWGGPLNEQFF. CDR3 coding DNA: TGTGCCAGCACTTGGGGGGGGCCCCTCAATGAGCAGTTCTTC.

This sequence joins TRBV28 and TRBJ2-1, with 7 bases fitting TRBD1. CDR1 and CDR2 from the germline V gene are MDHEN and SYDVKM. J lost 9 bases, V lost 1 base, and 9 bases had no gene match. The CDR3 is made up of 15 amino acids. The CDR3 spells CASSLYSGGRLEQFF. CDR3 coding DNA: TGTGCCAGCAGTTTATATTCAGGGGGTCGACTTGAGCAGTTCTTC.

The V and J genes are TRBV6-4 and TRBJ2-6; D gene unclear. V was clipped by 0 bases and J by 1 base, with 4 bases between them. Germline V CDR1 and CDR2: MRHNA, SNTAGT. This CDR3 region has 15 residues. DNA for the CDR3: TGTGCCAGCAGTGACTCTCTGTCTGGGGCCAACGTCCTGACTTTC. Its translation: CASSDSLSGANVLTF.